A selection of T cell receptor beta chains follows, all from one sample in a study of CD8 T cells in ankylosing spondylitis. In TCRdb, the 5' RACE reads were re-called with MiXCR into one record per CDR3 protein. The sample lists roughly 670,000 distinct CDR3 sequences; 15% to 20% were seen once. Specimen: blood, either unsorted or a sorted T cell fraction (not recorded which). These receptors originate from a male donor with ankylosing spondylitis. Both conserved end residues are part of each CDR3. Each record gives: clone size, J gene, V gene, D gene, CDR3 protein, CDR3 DNA. The D gene is left open where the match is weak. Rows may omit the clone size; those that give it use once, few, many or a size class.

clone_size: few
j_call: TRBJ2-7
v_call: TRBV25-1
d_call: NA
cdr3_aa: CASSEGVHEQYF
cdr3_nt: TGTGCCAGCAGTGAGGGGGTCCACGAGCAGTACTTC

clone_size: NA
j_call: TRBJ2-5
v_call: TRBV5-1
d_call: NA
cdr3_aa: CASSPGHGDPQETQYF
cdr3_nt: TGCGCCAGCAGCCCCGGACACGGGGACCCCCAAGAGACCCAGTACTTC

clone_size: NA
j_call: TRBJ1-1
v_call: TRBV11-2
d_call: NA
cdr3_aa: CASSLDTGSTEAFF
cdr3_nt: TGTGCCAGCAGCTTAGATACAGGAAGCACTGAAGCTTTCTTT

clone_size: NA
j_call: TRBJ2-5
v_call: TRBV15
d_call: NA
cdr3_aa: CATSRDRSNRETQYF
cdr3_nt: TGTGCCACCAGCAGAGACAGGAGTAATAGGGAGACCCAGTACTTC

clone_size: few
j_call: TRBJ2-2
v_call: TRBV10-1
d_call: TRBD2
cdr3_aa: CASSEHGGTGELFF
cdr3_nt: TGCGCCAGCAGTGAGCACGGGGGGACCGGGGAGCTGTTTTTT

clone_size: NA
j_call: TRBJ2-7
v_call: TRBV20-1
d_call: TRBD2
cdr3_aa: CSALAGSSSYEQYF
cdr3_nt: TGCAGTGCTCTAGCGGGCAGCAGCTCCTACGAGCAGTACTTC

clone_size: few
j_call: TRBJ2-2
v_call: TRBV29-1
d_call: TRBD1
cdr3_aa: CSGSGQGLDTGELFF
cdr3_nt: TGCAGCGGGTCGGGACAGGGATTGGACACCGGGGAGCTGTTTTTT

clone_size: NA
j_call: TRBJ2-1
v_call: TRBV15
d_call: NA
cdr3_aa: CATSRGVTYNEQFF
cdr3_nt: TGTGCCACCAGCAGAGGCGTGACTTACAATGAGCAGTTCTTC

clone_size: NA
j_call: TRBJ1-5
v_call: TRBV28
d_call: NA
cdr3_aa: CASSPFGGPNQPQHF
cdr3_nt: TGTGCCAGCAGCCCTTTTGGGGGACCCAATCAGCCCCAGCATTTT

clone_size: few
j_call: TRBJ2-1
v_call: TRBV9
d_call: TRBD2
cdr3_aa: CASSEGLAAYNEQFF
cdr3_nt: TGTGCCAGCAGCGAAGGACTAGCGGCCTACAATGAGCAGTTCTTC

clone_size: NA
j_call: TRBJ2-4
v_call: TRBV12-3/TRBV12-4
d_call: NA
cdr3_aa: CASSFGTAKNIQYF
cdr3_nt: TGTGCCAGCAGTTTTGGGACGGCCAAAAACATTCAGTACTTC

clone_size: few
j_call: TRBJ1-4
v_call: TRBV20-1
d_call: NA
cdr3_aa: CSARVLGATNEKLFF
cdr3_nt: TGCAGTGCTAGAGTTCTAGGGGCAACTAATGAAAAACTGTTTTTT

clone_size: few
j_call: TRBJ2-2
v_call: TRBV4-1
d_call: TRBD1
cdr3_aa: CASSLPGQGNGELFF
cdr3_nt: TGCGCCAGCAGCCTACCGGGACAGGGGAACGGGGAGCTGTTTTTT

clone_size: NA
j_call: TRBJ2-1
v_call: TRBV20-1
d_call: TRBD2
cdr3_aa: CSARGLAVYNEQFF
cdr3_nt: TGCAGTGCTAGAGGGCTAGCGGTGTACAATGAGCAGTTCTTC

clone_size: NA
j_call: TRBJ2-5
v_call: TRBV4-1
d_call: TRBD2
cdr3_aa: CASSQGGLAGAGETQYF
cdr3_nt: TGCGCCAGCAGCCAAGGGGGACTAGCGGGAGCGGGAGAGACCCAGTACTTC

clone_size: few
j_call: TRBJ1-2
v_call: TRBV12-3/TRBV12-4
d_call: NA
cdr3_aa: CASREPGGLGGYTF
cdr3_nt: TGTGCCAGCAGGGAACCGGGGGGGTTAGGAGGCTACACCTTC

clone_size: NA
j_call: TRBJ2-3
v_call: TRBV6-1
d_call: TRBD1
cdr3_aa: CASSIGTGGTDTQYF
cdr3_nt: TGTGCCAGCAGTATCGGGACAGGGGGCACAGATACGCAGTATTTT

clone_size: few
j_call: TRBJ2-1
v_call: TRBV15
d_call: NA
cdr3_aa: CATSPLAGSSYNEQFF
cdr3_nt: TGTGCCACCAGCCCCCTAGCAGGGAGCTCCTACAATGAGCAGTTCTTC

clone_size: few
j_call: TRBJ2-6
v_call: TRBV20-1
d_call: NA
cdr3_aa: CSATSAAGSGANVLTF
cdr3_nt: TGCAGTGCCACCTCGGCGGCAGGCTCTGGGGCCAACGTCCTGACTTTC

clone_size: NA
j_call: TRBJ1-1
v_call: TRBV20-1
d_call: TRBD1
cdr3_aa: CSAARQGWAMNTEAFF
cdr3_nt: TGCAGTGCGGCCCGACAGGGATGGGCTATGAACACTGAAGCTTTCTTT

clone_size: NA
j_call: TRBJ1-1
v_call: TRBV7-6
d_call: TRBD1
cdr3_aa: CASSPSRDRNTEAFF
cdr3_nt: TGTGCCAGCAGCCCTTCCCGGGACAGAAACACTGAAGCTTTCTTT

clone_size: NA
j_call: TRBJ2-5
v_call: TRBV3-1
d_call: NA
cdr3_aa: CASSQAVLGGLPKYF
cdr3_nt: TGTGCCAGCAGCCAGGCGGTCCTAGGGGGACTGCCTAAATACTTC

clone_size: NA
j_call: TRBJ2-2
v_call: TRBV20-1
d_call: NA
cdr3_aa: CSALKNTGELFF
cdr3_nt: TGCAGTGCTCTCAAGAACACCGGGGAGCTGTTTTTT

clone_size: NA
j_call: TRBJ2-5
v_call: TRBV20-1
d_call: TRBD2
cdr3_aa: CSSGRDETQYF
cdr3_nt: TGCAGTAGCGGGAGAGATGAGACCCAGTACTTC

clone_size: few
j_call: TRBJ2-1
v_call: TRBV5-1
d_call: NA
cdr3_aa: CASSLILASNEQFF
cdr3_nt: TGCGCCAGCAGCTTGATCCTAGCTTCCAATGAGCAGTTCTTC

clone_size: few
j_call: TRBJ2-7
v_call: TRBV28
d_call: TRBD1
cdr3_aa: CASSSRTGKSEQYF
cdr3_nt: TGTGCCAGCAGTTCTCGGACAGGGAAGTCCGAGCAGTACTTC

clone_size: NA
j_call: TRBJ1-1
v_call: TRBV2
d_call: NA
cdr3_aa: CASSVMGSNTEAFF
cdr3_nt: TGTGCCAGCAGTGTGATGGGGTCGAACACTGAAGCTTTCTTT

clone_size: few
j_call: TRBJ2-5
v_call: TRBV5-1
d_call: NA
cdr3_aa: CASRPDPSETQYF
cdr3_nt: TGCGCCAGCAGACCGGACCCTTCGGAGACCCAGTACTTC

clone_size: many
j_call: TRBJ1-1
v_call: TRBV12-3/TRBV12-4
d_call: NA
cdr3_aa: CASSFSGPSEAFF
cdr3_nt: TGTGCCAGCAGTTTCTCAGGTCCAAGTGAAGCTTTCTTT

clone_size: NA
j_call: TRBJ2-7
v_call: TRBV5-1
d_call: TRBD2
cdr3_aa: CASSGGTSGGYEQYF
cdr3_nt: TGCGCCAGCAGCGGGGGGACTAGCGGGGGCTACGAGCAGTACTTC

clone_size: NA
j_call: TRBJ1-2
v_call: TRBV29-1
d_call: NA
cdr3_aa: CSVEEGGYNYGYTF
cdr3_nt: TGCAGCGTTGAAGAAGGGGGTTATAACTATGGCTACACCTTC

clone_size: few
j_call: TRBJ2-1
v_call: TRBV12-3/TRBV12-4
d_call: NA
cdr3_aa: CASRSDRHTYNEQFF
cdr3_nt: TGTGCCAGCAGATCTGACAGACACACCTACAATGAGCAGTTCTTC

clone_size: NA
j_call: TRBJ1-2
v_call: TRBV30
d_call: NA
cdr3_aa: CAWSVLGGRYGYTF
cdr3_nt: TGTGCCTGGAGTGTACTCGGCGGACGTTATGGCTACACCTTC

clone_size: few
j_call: TRBJ2-1
v_call: TRBV4-1
d_call: NA
cdr3_aa: CASSQDLGLSGSEQFF
cdr3_nt: TGCGCCAGCAGCCAAGATTTAGGCCTGTCAGGATCTGAGCAGTTCTTC

clone_size: NA
j_call: TRBJ1-2
v_call: TRBV12-3/TRBV12-4
d_call: NA
cdr3_aa: CASSLVGRGDYGYTF
cdr3_nt: TGTGCCAGCAGTTTAGTAGGGCGGGGAGACTATGGCTACACCTTC

clone_size: few
j_call: TRBJ2-2
v_call: TRBV24-1
d_call: NA
cdr3_aa: CATSDAVGGGELFF
cdr3_nt: TGTGCCACCAGTGATGCCGTCGGGGGCGGGGAGCTGTTTTTT

clone_size: NA
j_call: TRBJ1-5
v_call: TRBV6-1
d_call: TRBD1
cdr3_aa: CASNAGGSGSNQPQHF
cdr3_nt: TGTGCCAGCAACGCAGGGGGCTCGGGTAGCAATCAGCCCCAGCATTTT

clone_size: NA
j_call: TRBJ2-5
v_call: TRBV11-2
d_call: NA
cdr3_aa: CASSLGRDQETQYF
cdr3_nt: TGTGCCAGCAGCTTGGGCAGGGACCAAGAGACCCAGTACTTC

clone_size: few
j_call: TRBJ2-3
v_call: TRBV7-9
d_call: NA
cdr3_aa: CASSHRGAPSTDTQYF
cdr3_nt: TGTGCCAGCAGCCATAGGGGGGCACCAAGCACAGATACGCAGTATTTT

clone_size: once
j_call: TRBJ2-7
v_call: TRBV6-2/TRBV6-3
d_call: NA
cdr3_aa: CASKDPSSGSYEQYF
cdr3_nt: TGTGCCAGCAAAGACCCCAGCTCAGGCTCCTACGAGCAGTACTTC

clone_size: NA
j_call: TRBJ1-2
v_call: TRBV11-1
d_call: NA
cdr3_aa: CASSSNKDGYTF
cdr3_nt: TGTGCCAGCAGCTCCAACAAGGATGGCTACACCTTC

clone_size: NA
j_call: TRBJ2-3
v_call: TRBV20-1
d_call: TRBD2
cdr3_aa: CSASWLAGPDTQYF
cdr3_nt: TGCAGTGCTAGTTGGCTAGCGGGACCAGATACGCAGTATTTT

clone_size: NA
j_call: TRBJ2-7
v_call: TRBV29-1
d_call: NA
cdr3_aa: CSAQRGYEQYF
cdr3_nt: TGCAGCGCCCAGAGGGGTTACGAGCAGTACTTC

clone_size: few
j_call: TRBJ1-4
v_call: TRBV4-1
d_call: TRBD1
cdr3_aa: CASSTGQDGVRRKLFF
cdr3_nt: TGCGCCAGCAGCACGGGACAGGACGGAGTTAGGAGAAAACTGTTTTTT

clone_size: NA
j_call: TRBJ2-2
v_call: TRBV29-1
d_call: NA
cdr3_aa: CSVEAPLNTGGLFF
cdr3_nt: TGCAGCGTTGAGGCACCGCTGAACACCGGGGGGCTGTTTTTT

clone_size: NA
j_call: TRBJ2-1
v_call: TRBV20-1
d_call: TRBD2
cdr3_aa: CSARPTSGSTYNEQFF
cdr3_nt: TGCAGTGCTAGGCCCACTAGCGGGAGTACCTACAATGAGCAGTTCTTC

clone_size: NA
j_call: TRBJ1-2
v_call: TRBV4-1
d_call: NA
cdr3_aa: CASSQGGRVYGYTF
cdr3_nt: TGCGCCAGCAGCCAAGGAGGACGGGTCTATGGCTACACCTTC

clone_size: NA
j_call: TRBJ1-2
v_call: TRBV4-2
d_call: NA
cdr3_aa: CASRPSGGGRKPSNYGYTF
cdr3_nt: TGTGCCAGCAGACCCTCGGGGGGGGGCAGGAAGCCCTCTAACTATGGCTACACCTTC

clone_size: NA
j_call: TRBJ2-3
v_call: TRBV11-2
d_call: NA
cdr3_aa: CASSLYRTGVGTDTQYF
cdr3_nt: TGTGCCAGCAGCTTATATCGTACGGGAGTAGGCACAGATACGCAGTATTTT

clone_size: few
j_call: TRBJ1-2
v_call: TRBV12-3/TRBV12-4
d_call: TRBD1
cdr3_aa: CASSSTGDGYGYTF
cdr3_nt: TGTGCCAGCAGTTCAACAGGGGACGGCTATGGCTACACCTTC

clone_size: many
j_call: TRBJ1-1
v_call: TRBV5-1
d_call: NA
cdr3_aa: CASSFWDGTEAFF
cdr3_nt: TGCGCCAGCAGCTTTTGGGATGGGACTGAAGCTTTCTTT

clone_size: NA
j_call: TRBJ2-1
v_call: TRBV4-1
d_call: NA
cdr3_aa: CASSQEGLGGSSYNEQFF
cdr3_nt: TGCGCCAGCAGCCAAGAAGGACTTGGGGGGAGCTCCTACAATGAGCAGTTCTTC

clone_size: few
j_call: TRBJ1-2
v_call: TRBV27
d_call: TRBD1
cdr3_aa: CASSTQQGLNYGYTF
cdr3_nt: TGTGCCAGCAGCACGCAACAGGGGTTGAACTATGGCTACACCTTC

clone_size: few
j_call: TRBJ1-5
v_call: TRBV5-6
d_call: NA
cdr3_aa: CASSLGRGHNQPQHF
cdr3_nt: TGTGCCAGCAGCTTAGGCAGGGGCCACAATCAGCCCCAGCATTTT

clone_size: NA
j_call: TRBJ2-6
v_call: TRBV27
d_call: NA
cdr3_aa: CASSLYRPSGANVLTF
cdr3_nt: TGTGCCAGCAGTTTATATCGGCCCTCTGGGGCCAACGTCCTGACTTTC